The T cell receptor (beta chain) described here comes from a study of Graves' ophthalmopathy and Graves' hyperthyroidism. Between the trimmed V and J ends, which lost 4 bases and 0 bases, there was a span of 15 bases. Germline lookup yields CDR1 KGHDR and CDR2 SFDVKD. This CDR3 has 16 residues. TCR beta CDR3 amplification used RNA transcripts. The workflow started with a first-round RT-PCR run with HTBI primers and then moved on to a second-round multiplex PCR. TCRdb re-derived calls from the multiplex PCR reads in MiXCR, one entry per CDR3 protein. The sample has around 600,000 distinct CDR3 sequences, more than 40% seen once. Study-wide findings and caveats: Detected in blood as well were most expanded thyroid clonotypes with frequency above 0.001.

This clonotype was detected ten times or more. Its specificity is unknown. The clonotype comes from an adult man with Graves' ophthalmopathy. The chain combines TRBV24-1 with TRBJ2-7; TRBD1 might be the D (6 bases). Sample: peripheral blood. The CDR3 protein is CATSDPQGQSSYEQYF. In DNA form, the CDR3 reads TGTGCCACCAGTGACCCCCAAGGACAGAGCTCCTACGAGCAGTACTTC.